The rows below give T cell receptor beta chains drawn from one sample of a study of shared clonotypes between healthy human individuals. TCRdb's copy holds only in-frame clones and misses some; the assay was immunoSEQ multiplex PCR. The data show under 600,000 clones, with roughly 85% seen just once and around 12% held by the top ten. Sequencing was done on a sample of PBMCs. The receptors stem from a woman between 40 and 55 years old in good health. Some clones in this sample may be carry-over from other donors' samples. The CDR3 runs from the conserved cysteine through the conserved F or W. D genes are given only for firm matches. Clone sizes are given selectively: once, few, many, or a class where the clone is expanded.

D gene: .
J gene: TRBJ1-5
V gene: TRBV4-2
clone size: .
CDR3 protein: CASSRDTNQPQHF
CDR3 DNA: TGTGCCAGCAGCCGGGACACAAATCAGCCCCAGCATTTT

D gene: TRBD2
J gene: TRBJ2-7
V gene: TRBV28
clone size: .
CDR3 protein: CASSLSGGGLYDYEQYF
CDR3 DNA: TGTGCCAGCAGTTTATCAGGCGGGGGACTGTATGATTACGAGCAGTACTTC

D gene: TRBD2
J gene: TRBJ2-5
V gene: TRBV11-2
clone size: few
CDR3 protein: CASSVGLAGGETQYF
CDR3 DNA: TGTGCCAGCAGCGTCGGGCTAGCGGGAGGGGAGACCCAGTACTTC

D gene: TRBD2
J gene: TRBJ2-3
V gene: TRBV2
clone size: .
CDR3 protein: CASRGTGTSKDTQYF
CDR3 DNA: TGTGCCAGCAGAGGTACCGGGACTAGCAAAGATACGCAGTATTTT

D gene: TRBD2
J gene: TRBJ2-7
V gene: TRBV6-1
clone size: .
CDR3 protein: CASTPLGLVLEQYF
CDR3 DNA: TGTGCCAGTACCCCCCTCGGACTAGTCCTCGAGCAGTACTTC

D gene: TRBD1
J gene: TRBJ2-5
V gene: TRBV5-6
clone size: .
CDR3 protein: CASSKTGDTLQETQYF
CDR3 DNA: TGTGCCAGCAGCAAGACAGGGGATACACTACAAGAGACCCAGTACTTC

D gene: .
J gene: TRBJ1-4
V gene: TRBV28
clone size: few
CDR3 protein: CASTPTDYNEKLFF
CDR3 DNA: TGTGCCAGCACTCCGACAGACTATAATGAAAAACTGTTTTTT

D gene: .
J gene: TRBJ2-1
V gene: TRBV20-1
clone size: .
CDR3 protein: CSASPGREQFF
CDR3 DNA: TGCAGTGCTAGTCCAGGGCGCGAGCAGTTCTTC

D gene: .
J gene: TRBJ1-2
V gene: TRBV19
clone size: few
CDR3 protein: CASSMRGNYGYTF
CDR3 DNA: TGTGCCAGTAGTATGAGGGGGAACTATGGCTACACCTTC

D gene: .
J gene: TRBJ2-2
V gene: TRBV10-3
clone size: .
CDR3 protein: CATTSTGTNTGELFF
CDR3 DNA: TGTGCCACTACCTCGACAGGGACTAACACCGGGGAGCTGTTTTTT

D gene: .
J gene: TRBJ2-3
V gene: TRBV11-2
clone size: .
CDR3 protein: CASSLEPRATDTQYF
CDR3 DNA: TGTGCCAGCAGCTTAGAGCCGCGGGCCACAGATACGCAGTATTTT

D gene: .
J gene: TRBJ2-7
V gene: TRBV15
clone size: .
CDR3 protein: CATSTSTGINYEQYF
CDR3 DNA: TGTGCCACCAGCACTTCTACAGGCATAAATTACGAGCAGTACTTC

D gene: TRBD1
J gene: TRBJ2-7
V gene: TRBV11-2
clone size: .
CDR3 protein: CASRHPGTGSEQYF
CDR3 DNA: TGTGCCAGCAGACACCCCGGGACAGGGAGCGAGCAGTACTTC

D gene: .
J gene: TRBJ2-2
V gene: TRBV7-9
clone size: .
CDR3 protein: CASSGKTGPGELFF
CDR3 DNA: TGTGCCAGCAGCGGAAAGACAGGCCCCGGGGAGCTGTTTTTT

D gene: .
J gene: TRBJ2-1
V gene: TRBV29-1
clone size: .
CDR3 protein: CSAPFREQRGAHEQFF
CDR3 DNA: TGCAGCGCCCCGTTCCGGGAGCAACGTGGGGCCCATGAGCAGTTCTTC

D gene: .
J gene: TRBJ1-1
V gene: TRBV4-1
clone size: .
CDR3 protein: CASSQDRFLTEAFF
CDR3 DNA: TGCGCCAGCAGCCAAGACAGGTTCCTCACTGAAGCTTTCTTT

D gene: .
J gene: TRBJ1-6
V gene: TRBV5-6
clone size: .
CDR3 protein: CASGRRPGLHNSPLHF
CDR3 DNA: TGTGCCAGCGGCCGCCGACCGGGACTGCATAATTCACCCCTCCACTTT

D gene: .
J gene: TRBJ1-5
V gene: TRBV30
clone size: .
CDR3 protein: CAWSPQGLSNQPQHF
CDR3 DNA: TGTGCCTGGAGTCCGCAGGGACTTAGCAATCAGCCCCAGCATTTT

D gene: TRBD2
J gene: TRBJ2-1
V gene: TRBV19
clone size: .
CDR3 protein: CASSAGLAPPYNEQFF
CDR3 DNA: TGTGCCAGTAGTGCAGGACTAGCCCCCCCCTACAATGAGCAGTTCTTC

D gene: TRBD2
J gene: TRBJ2-1
V gene: TRBV2
clone size: once
CDR3 protein: CASTVLASGPGDEQFF
CDR3 DNA: TGTGCCAGCACTGTCCTAGCTAGCGGTCCTGGGGATGAGCAGTTCTTC

D gene: .
J gene: TRBJ1-5
V gene: TRBV6-1
clone size: .
CDR3 protein: CASSERPTGISNQPQHF
CDR3 DNA: TGTGCCAGCAGTGAACGGCCGACAGGTATAAGCAATCAGCCCCAGCATTTT

D gene: .
J gene: TRBJ1-1
V gene: TRBV28
clone size: .
CDR3 protein: CASSLQFQGKAFF
CDR3 DNA: TGTGCCAGCAGTTTACAGTTCCAGGGTAAAGCTTTCTTT

D gene: TRBD1
J gene: TRBJ1-4
V gene: TRBV28
clone size: .
CDR3 protein: CATTDRGYDEKLFF
CDR3 DNA: TGTGCCACCACCGACAGGGGGTACGATGAAAAACTGTTTTTT

D gene: TRBD1
J gene: TRBJ2-5
V gene: TRBV7-7
clone size: .
CDR3 protein: CASSLGGTGKETQYF
CDR3 DNA: TGTGCTAGCAGCTTGGGAGGGACAGGGAAGGAGACCCAGTACTTC

D gene: .
J gene: TRBJ1-2
V gene: TRBV10-3
clone size: .
CDR3 protein: CAIGFGYGYTF
CDR3 DNA: TGTGCCATCGGGTTCGGCTATGGCTACACCTTC

D gene: .
J gene: TRBJ1-4
V gene: TRBV5-4
clone size: .
CDR3 protein: CASSLPGNGNEKLFF
CDR3 DNA: TGTGCCAGCAGCTTGCCAGGGAACGGGAATGAAAAACTGTTTTTT

D gene: TRBD1
J gene: TRBJ2-7
V gene: TRBV11-2
clone size: few
CDR3 protein: CASSRDRGAYEQYF
CDR3 DNA: TGTGCCAGCAGCCGGGACAGGGGCGCCTACGAGCAGTACTTC

D gene: .
J gene: TRBJ1-1
V gene: TRBV7-2
clone size: once
CDR3 protein: CASSTVPETEAFF
CDR3 DNA: TGTGCCAGCAGCACCGTGCCCGAGACTGAAGCTTTCTTT

D gene: .
J gene: TRBJ2-3
V gene: TRBV28
clone size: .
CDR3 protein: CASSFHRVDTQYF
CDR3 DNA: TGTGCCAGCAGTTTCCACAGGGTAGATACGCAGTATTTT

D gene: TRBD2
J gene: TRBJ2-3
V gene: TRBV5-4
clone size: .
CDR3 protein: CASRASGSPPDTQYF
CDR3 DNA: TGTGCCAGCAGGGCTAGCGGGAGCCCCCCAGATACGCAGTATTTT

D gene: .
J gene: TRBJ1-2
V gene: TRBV30
clone size: .
CDR3 protein: CAWQALGLVGYTF
CDR3 DNA: TGTGCCTGGCAGGCTTTAGGACTGGTGGGCTACACCTTC

D gene: TRBD1
J gene: TRBJ2-7
V gene: TRBV29-1
clone size: once
CDR3 protein: CSVEDRGPPYEQYF
CDR3 DNA: TGCAGCGTTGAAGACAGGGGGCCCCCCTACGAGCAGTACTTC

D gene: .
J gene: TRBJ1-5
V gene: TRBV28
clone size: few
CDR3 protein: CASSFRGGQPQHF
CDR3 DNA: TGTGCCAGCAGTTTCAGGGGAGGTCAGCCCCAGCATTTT

D gene: TRBD2
J gene: TRBJ2-5
V gene: TRBV18
clone size: .
CDR3 protein: CANSPTSGQETQYF
CDR3 DNA: TGTGCCAACTCCCCGACTAGCGGCCAAGAGACCCAGTACTTC

D gene: TRBD1
J gene: TRBJ1-2
V gene: TRBV5-1
clone size: .
CDR3 protein: CASSLKGAEYGYTF
CDR3 DNA: TGCGCCAGCAGCTTGAAGGGGGCTGAGTATGGCTACACCTTC

D gene: TRBD2
J gene: TRBJ2-3
V gene: TRBV2
clone size: .
CDR3 protein: CASSVGLGYTDTQYF
CDR3 DNA: TGTGCCAGCAGTGTTGGACTAGGTTACACAGATACGCAGTATTTT

D gene: TRBD2
J gene: TRBJ2-3
V gene: TRBV27
clone size: .
CDR3 protein: CASSFSSGSPDTQYF
CDR3 DNA: TGTGCCAGCAGTTTCTCTAGCGGGAGCCCAGATACGCAGTATTTT

D gene: TRBD1
J gene: TRBJ2-2
V gene: TRBV27
clone size: few
CDR3 protein: CASSYRGQLTGELFF
CDR3 DNA: TGTGCCAGCAGCTACAGGGGGCAGTTAACCGGGGAGCTGTTTTTT

D gene: .
J gene: TRBJ1-1
V gene: TRBV18
clone size: .
CDR3 protein: CASSNFNFDRSTEAFF
CDR3 DNA: TGTGCCAGCTCAAATTTCAATTTCGACAGGAGCACTGAAGCTTTCTTT

D gene: .
J gene: TRBJ2-7
V gene: TRBV6-1
clone size: few
CDR3 protein: CASSSTPAEGSEQYF
CDR3 DNA: TGTGCCAGCAGTTCCACACCGGCGGAGGGCAGCGAGCAGTACTTC

D gene: TRBD1
J gene: TRBJ2-7
V gene: TRBV27
clone size: .
CDR3 protein: CASSPPGQWFGVYEQYF
CDR3 DNA: TGTGCCAGCAGTCCCCCGGGACAGTGGTTTGGTGTGTACGAGCAGTACTTC

D gene: .
J gene: TRBJ2-1
V gene: TRBV7-2
clone size: once
CDR3 protein: CASSLVSGTPPYNEQFF
CDR3 DNA: TGTGCCAGCAGCTTAGTTTCCGGGACTCCGCCCTACAATGAGCAGTTCTTC

D gene: TRBD1
J gene: TRBJ2-2
V gene: TRBV7-2
clone size: .
CDR3 protein: CASSSGTARGELFF
CDR3 DNA: TGTGCCAGCAGCTCCGGGACAGCGCGCGGGGAGCTGTTTTTT

D gene: .
J gene: TRBJ1-5
V gene: TRBV5-1
clone size: .
CDR3 protein: CASRLQTNQPQHF
CDR3 DNA: TGCGCCAGTAGACTACAGACCAATCAGCCCCAGCATTTT

D gene: .
J gene: TRBJ2-7
V gene: TRBV30
clone size: .
CDR3 protein: CAFRTDSYEQYF
CDR3 DNA: TGTGCCTTCCGGACGGACTCCTACGAGCAGTACTTC

D gene: TRBD2
J gene: TRBJ2-3
V gene: TRBV9
clone size: .
CDR3 protein: CASSVAGGRALGDTQYF
CDR3 DNA: TGTGCCAGCAGCGTAGCTGGAGGGAGGGCGTTAGGAGATACGCAGTATTTT

D gene: .
J gene: TRBJ2-1
V gene: TRBV6-6
clone size: .
CDR3 protein: CASSYVHEQFF
CDR3 DNA: TGTGCCAGCAGTTACGTCCATGAGCAGTTCTTC

D gene: .
J gene: TRBJ2-3
V gene: TRBV5-4
clone size: .
CDR3 protein: CASSLGAARSSTDTQYF
CDR3 DNA: TGTGCCAGCAGCTTAGGGGCGGCCCGCTCTAGCACAGATACGCAGTATTTT

D gene: .
J gene: TRBJ1-2
V gene: TRBV7-9
clone size: .
CDR3 protein: CASSSYPRTPTNYGYTF
CDR3 DNA: TGTGCCAGCAGCTCATATCCCCGGACACCTACTAACTATGGCTACACCTTC

D gene: .
J gene: TRBJ2-7
V gene: TRBV4-2
clone size: once
CDR3 protein: CASSQDPHTGEQYF
CDR3 DNA: TGTGCCAGCAGCCAAGACCCCCACACGGGCGAGCAGTACTTC

D gene: .
J gene: TRBJ2-1
V gene: TRBV7-3
clone size: .
CDR3 protein: CASSLALSESLVGYNEQFF
CDR3 DNA: TGTGCCAGCAGCTTAGCCCTTAGCGAGAGCCTTGTGGGCTACAATGAGCAGTTCTTC

D gene: .
J gene: TRBJ1-2
V gene: TRBV6-1
clone size: .
CDR3 protein: CASSEAGVGGGYTF
CDR3 DNA: TGTGCCAGCAGTGAGGCAGGGGTGGGCGGGGGCTACACCTTC

D gene: .
J gene: TRBJ1-2
V gene: TRBV25-1
clone size: .
CDR3 protein: CASSEYGDTVYGYTF
CDR3 DNA: TGTGCCAGCAGTGAATACGGGGACACGGTCTATGGCTACACCTTC